The 23 T cell receptor beta chains in this list originate from one sample, sequenced in a study of blood T cell repertoires in COVID-19. Assay used: immunoSEQ multiplex PCR; TCRdb lists only in-frame clones, some missing. The table includes 50,000 to 75,000 clones, over 70% detected once. Source material: peripheral blood. These receptors came from a woman aged 50 to 60 with active or convalescent COVID-19.

The genes are TRBV27 and TRBJ2-5; 9 nucleotides align to TRBD2. Germline lookup yields CDR1 MNHEY and CDR2 SMNVEV (reference sequence). This CDR3 has 18 amino acids. J gave up 5 bases and V 3 bases, and 16 bases lay outside the gene matches. The CDR3 sequence is CASSFRPRGGGRAETQYF. The CDR3 nucleotides are TGTGCCAGCAGTTTCCGTCCCCGGGGTGGCGGGAGGGCGGAGACCCAGTACTTC.

V gene TRBV5-6 combines with J gene TRBJ1-4; D gene ambiguous. The V and J ends lost 2 bases and 0 bases respectively, with 5 bases between them. From germline, CDR1 is SGHDT and CDR2 YYEEEE. CDR3 size: 14 residues. CDR3 sequence reads: CASSLLATNEKLFF. The CDR3 nucleotides are TGTGCCAGCAGCTTACTAGCAACTAATGAAAAACTGTTTTTT.

The chain uses TRBV18 and TRBJ2-1; the match to TRBD2 covers 7 bases. This CDR3 region has 16 residues. Germline loops: CDR1 KGHSH, CDR2 LQKENI. V dropped 1 base and J dropped 5; count of bases not matched to a gene: 8. The CDR3 region is CASSPRAGVRNNEQFF. In DNA, the CDR3 is TGTGCCAGCTCACCACGGGCGGGAGTGAGGAACAATGAGCAGTTCTTC.

This clone has just a few counts. The chain is built from TRBV6-2 or TRBV6-3 and TRBJ1-6, with no clear D. V lost 6 bases, J lost 0 bases, and 15 bases lay in between. CDR1 MNHEY and CDR2 SVGEGT come from the germline V gene. The CDR3 totals 17 residues. The CDR3 DNA reads TGTGCCAGCAGCCCTCGGGGAGGGAGCTCCTATAATTCACCCCTCCACTTT. Encoded protein: CASSPRGGSSYNSPLHF.

The rearrangement uses TRBV11-1 and TRBJ1-2; D is undetermined. The CDR3 length is 13 residues. In germline, CDR1 is SGHAT, CDR2 FQDESV (reference sequence). Trimming removed 3 bases from V and 2 bases from J, with 7 bases in between. The CDR3 reads CASSFSVNYGYTF. The CDR3 DNA follows: TGTGCCAGCAGCTTTTCAGTGAACTATGGCTACACCTTC.

The rearrangement links TRBV11-2 to TRBJ2-7; D uncertain. The CDR3 totals 13 residues. V lost 3 bases, J lost 3 bases, and 9 bases lay in between. CDR1 and CDR2 from the germline V gene are SGHAT and FQNNGV. In nucleotides, the CDR3 is TGTGCCAGCAGCTTTAGTTTGTACTACGAGCAGTACTTC. It yields the protein CASSFSLYYEQYF.

DNA for the CDR3: TGTGCCAGCAGGGGGGACTTAACCTACGAGCAGTACTTC. Its translation: CASRGDLTYEQYF. V is TRBV2 and J is TRBJ2-7; D may be TRBD2 (6 bases). Per germline, CDR1 SNHLY and CDR2 FYNNEI. CDR3 length: 13 amino acids. With 6 bases removed from V and 2 bases from J, the gap between germline ends came to 11 bases.

This chain uses TRBV6-2 or TRBV6-3 with TRBJ2-2; 9 bases match TRBD1. V was pared by 5 bases and J by 1 base, with 5 bases of the junction left unmatched. Germline V gene lookup returns CDR1 MNHEY and CDR2 SVGEGT. The length of the CDR3 is 16 residues. The CDR3 region has the DNA TGTGCCAGCAGTCCAACAGGGGGCGGGAACACCGGGGAGCTGTTTTTT. Protein sequence: CASSPTGGGNTGELFF.

This rearrangement joins TRBV14 to TRBJ2-6; D gene uncertain. CDR3 size: 14 residues. The V gene's germline CDR1 is SGHDN and CDR2 FVKESK. The ends were cut back, 6 bases at V and 4 bases at J, with 10 bases in the middle. The CDR3 here is CASRYSKGANVLTF. The CDR3 DNA follows: TGTGCCAGCAGGTACAGTAAGGGGGCCAACGTCCTGACTTTC. Variable domain in full (rest from reference TRBV14 and TRBJ2-6): EAGVTQFPSHSVIEKGQTVTLRCDPISGHDNLYWYRRVMGKEIKFLLHFVKESKQDESGMPNNRFLAERTGGTYSTLKVQPAELEDSGVYFCASRYSKGANVLTFGAGSRLTVL.

This CDR3 reads CASSGTGGSQPQHF. The CDR3 nucleotides are TGTGCCAGTAGCGGGACAGGGGGCTCTCAGCCCCAGCATTTT. V usage is TRBV19 and J usage is TRBJ1-5; 12 bases agree with TRBD1. The CDR3 is 14 amino acids. Germline values: CDR1 LNHDA, CDR2 SQIVND (reference sequence). Unmatched junction bases numbered 3, after V lost 6 bases and J lost 6 bases. The full variable domain, its missing parts supplied by reference TRBV19 and TRBJ1-5, is DGGITQSPKYLFRKEGQNVTLSCEQNLNHDAMYWYRQDPGQGLRLIYYSQIVNDFQKGDIAEGYSVSREKKESFPLTVTSAQKNPTAFYLCASSGTGGSQPQHFGDGTRLSIL.

The V gene is TRBV7-9, the J gene TRBJ2-7, with D maybe TRBD2 (6 bases). The V gene lost 3 bases and the J gene lost 0 bases, with 15 bases spanning the gap. The germline V gene has CDR1 SEHNR and CDR2 FQNEAQ (reference sequence). This CDR3 comprises 16 residues. The CDR3 protein is CASSFGGGVSSYEQYF. The CDR3 DNA follows: TGTGCCAGCAGCTTTGGTGGAGGGGTGTCCTCCTACGAGCAGTACTTC.

This clone was detected only a few times. The chain has TRBV19 and TRBJ2-7; 11 nucleotides line up with TRBD2. V trimming: 3 bases; J trimming: 4 bases; junction bases outside the gene matches: 5. The CDR3 loop spans 15 amino acids. The germline gives CDR1 LNHDA, CDR2 SQIVND (reference sequence). CDR3 in DNA: TGTGCCAGTAGTATGGGGACTAGCGGCTTTTACGAGCAGTACTTC. Its translation is CASSMGTSGFYEQYF.

This clone came up a few times. The DNA of the CDR3 is TGCGCCAGCAGAAAGGTTGCGGCAGGGGAAATGAATTCACCCCTCCACTTT. Translating gives CASRKVAAGEMNSPLHF. The chain carries TRBV5-1 and TRBJ1-6; possible D gene TRBD1, 6 bases. V lost 5 bases to trimming and J lost 7 bases, with 22 bases between them. CDR1 is SGHRS and CDR2 is YFSETQ in the germline V gene. CDR3 size: 17 residues.

The CDR3 region has the DNA TGTGCCAGCAGCCCCCAAATTACGAGCTCCTACAATGAGCAGTTCTTC. Its translation is CASSPQITSSYNEQFF. The rearrangement joins TRBV9 to TRBJ2-1; D gene uncertain. The CDR3 is 16 amino acids. Trimming stripped 4 bases from V and 0 bases from J, with 14 bases between. The germline CDR1 and CDR2 sequences are SGDLS and YYNGEE. The full variable domain, completed using reference TRBV9 and TRBJ2-1, is DSGVTQTPKHLITATGQRVTLRCSPRSGDLSVYWYQQSLDQGLQFLIQYYNGEERAKGNILERFSAQQFPDLHSELNLSSLELGDSALYFCASSPQITSSYNEQFFGPGTRLTVL.

This clone was detected a few times. The V call is TRBV19, the J call TRBJ1-4, with D hard to call. CDR3 size: 13 residues. V lost 11 bases and J 7 bases, leaving 17 bases between the germline ends. Germline V CDR1 and CDR2: LNHDA, SQIVND (reference sequence). Here the CDR3 DNA reads TGTGCCTCGAACGGTAATTACCCTGAAAAACTGTTTTTT. Residues: CASNGNYPEKLFF.

The rearrangement joins TRBV19 to TRBJ2-7; possible D gene TRBD1, 6 bases. Trimming took off 5 bases at V and 0 bases at J, with 14 bases between the two ends. Germline V gene lookup returns CDR1 LNHDA and CDR2 SQIVND (reference sequence). The CDR3 loop spans 15 amino acids. CDR3 amino acids: CASSDYRDNSYEQYF. DNA of the CDR3: TGTGCCAGTAGTGATTACCGGGACAACTCCTACGAGCAGTACTTC.

The chain recombines TRBV5-1 with TRBJ1-2; D is ambiguous. The V end lost 2 bases, the J end lost 5 bases, and 13 bases lay between the germline ends. CDR3 size: 14 residues. From germline, CDR1 is SGHRS and CDR2 YFSETQ. Here the CDR3 DNA reads TGCGCCAGCAGCTTACCACGAGCGGGGTATGGCTACACCTTC. Residues: CASSLPRAGYGYTF. The complete variable domain, with remaining parts taken from reference TRBV5-1 and TRBJ1-2, reads KAGVTQTPRYLIKTRGQQVTLSCSPISGHRSVSWYQQTPGQGLQFLFEYFSETQRNKGNFPGRFSGRQFSNSRSEMNVSTLELGDSALYLCASSLPRAGYGYTFGSGTRLTVV.

The V gene is TRBV15, the J gene TRBJ2-1; 7 bases fit TRBD2. Germline lookup yields CDR1 LNHNV and CDR2 YYDKDF (reference sequence). The CDR3 length is 18 residues. The trim removed 0 bases at V and 5 bases at J, leaving 13 bases unmatched. The CDR3 is CATSRDRRASGTNNEQFF. The CDR3 nucleotides are TGTGCCACCAGCAGAGATCGTAGGGCTAGCGGCACCAACAATGAGCAGTTCTTC.

This rearrangement joins TRBV24-1 to TRBJ1-5; possible D gene TRBD1, 6 bases. With 2 bases removed from V and 1 base from J, the gap between germline ends came to 8 bases. The CDR3 contains 15 residues. Germline V gene data show CDR1 as KGHDR and CDR2 as SFDVKD. The CDR3 DNA is TGTGCCACCAGTGATTCGACAGGAAGCAATCAGCCCCAGCATTTT. Translating it yields CATSDSTGSNQPQHF.

This clone was detected once. The V gene is TRBV18, the J gene TRBJ2-6; no definite D call. The CDR3 contains 17 residues. The germline V gene has CDR1 KGHSH and CDR2 LQKENI. The V gene lost 3 bases and the J gene lost 4 bases, with 16 bases spanning the gap. Written as DNA, the CDR3 is TGTGCCAGCTCACCCCCCGGGTCTGGAACCGGGGCCAACGTCCTGACTTTC. It specifies CASSPPGSGTGANVLTF.

This clone was counted at least ten times. The chain couples TRBV6-5 to TRBJ2-1; 8 nucleotides match TRBD1. Germline V gene lookup returns CDR1 MNHEY and CDR2 SVGAGI. This CDR3 is built from 13 residues. The V gene end was trimmed by 7 bases and the J gene end by 5 bases; junction bases not matched to a gene: 4. CDR3 in amino acids: CASNGQGDNEQFF. The CDR3 DNA is TGTGCCAGCAACGGACAGGGTGACAATGAGCAGTTCTTC.

To note about this clone: This may stem from a read error, because a much larger clone lies one nucleotide away. The sample carries other DNA sequences with the same CDR3. The chain carries TRBV5-1 and TRBJ2-5; D is perhaps TRBD1 (6 bases). Trimming took 8 bases from V and 1 from J, leaving 15 bases between them. The CDR3 is 14 amino acids. Germline V CDR1 and CDR2: SGHRS, YFSETQ. CDR3 nucleotide sequence: TGCGCCAGTAGCCCACAGGGCCCCCAAGAGACCCAGTACTTC. Amino acids: CASSPQGPQETQYF.

The chain recombines TRBV29-1 with TRBJ2-1, with TRBD1 matching 7 bases. The length of the CDR3 is 14 residues. Germline loops: CDR1 SQVTM, CDR2 ANQGSEA. V was clipped by 5 bases and J by 11 bases; unmatched bases: 15. As DNA, the CDR3 is TGCAGCGTTCCTCCTCCGGGACAGTGGGAAAAGCAGTTCTTC. This translates into CSVPPPGQWEKQFF.